These 27 T cell receptor beta chains share one sample of origin, sequenced in a study of T-cell reconstitution after alpha-beta-depleted transplantation in children. Researchers prepared the TCRbeta library using unique molecular identifiers, the study reports. TCRdb independently ran MiXCR on the PCR reads; one entry per CDR3 protein. Of about 220,000 distinct CDR3 sequences in the sample, roughly a sixth are singletons; the top ten hold around 44%. Sequences were derived from PBMCs, mostly from graft donor cells, sampled 360 days after TCRalphabeta/CD19-depleted stem cell transplant. All receptors come from a male patient aged 2 to 10 who had a stem cell transplant for acute lymphoblastic leukemia, so the T cells may come from the graft donor.

This clonotype has a handful of counts. J is TRBJ1-1 and V is TRBV11-2; D is possibly TRBD1 (6 bases). This CDR3 is built from 14 residues. Germline-derived CDR1 and CDR2 are SGHAT and FQNNGV. Trimming took 1 base from V and 5 from J, leaving 11 bases between them. CDR3 nucleotide sequence: TGTGCCAGCAGCTTAGGCAGGGGATGGACTGAAGCTTTCTTT. This gives the protein CASSLGRGWTEAFF. Full variable domain (rest looked up from reference TRBV11-2 and TRBJ1-1): EAGVAQSPRYKIIEKRQSVAFWCNPISGHATLYWYQQILGQGPKLLIQFQNNGVVDDSQLPKDRFSAERLKGVDSTLKIQPAKLEDSAVYLCASSLGRGWTEAFFGQGTRLTVV.

This chain connects TRBV7-2 to TRBJ2-3; 7 positions agree with TRBD2. Losses at the gene ends were 1 base for V and 5 bases for J; bases not matched to a gene: 6. This CDR3 contains 15 residues. The V gene's germline CDR1 is SGHTA and CDR2 FQGNSA. CDR3 protein: CASSLVWRGKDTQYF. CDR3 sequence (DNA): TGTGCCAGCAGCTTAGTCTGGCGGGGGAAAGATACGCAGTATTTT.

Notes on this clonotype: This CDR3 is missing its conserved last phenylalanine or tryptophan, likely due to a read error. The chain combines TRBV5-1 with TRBJ2-5, with 7 positions matching TRBD1. J was trimmed by 1 base and V by 0 bases; bases with no gene match: 6. This CDR3 is built from 16 residues. Germline V gene lookup returns CDR1 SGHRS and CDR2 YFSETQ. The CDR3 DNA follows: TGCGCCAGCAGCTTGGACTCGACAGGGCGCCAAGAGACCCAGTACATC. Residues: CASSLDSTGRQETQYI.

The gene calls are TRBV11-2 and TRBJ2-4; 10 nucleotides agree with TRBD2. This CDR3 contains 14 residues. V shed 5 bases and J 8 bases; nucleotides not matched to a gene: 6. CDR1 is SGHAT and CDR2 is FQNNGV in the germline V gene. The CDR3 DNA reads TGTGCCAGCAGCGAGAGCGGGGGGGCTTACATTCAGTACTTC. It translates to CASSESGGAYIQYF.

This clonotype was detected a few times. The chain has TRBV16 and TRBJ1-2, with unresolved D. Germline lookup yields CDR1 KGHSY and CDR2 FQNENV. V was cut by 2 bases and J by 4 bases, with 11 bases left in between. The CDR3 totals 14 residues. DNA of the CDR3: TGTGCCAGCAGCCAAAGCGGGCAGCCCTATGGCTACACCTTC. Translation: CASSQSGQPYGYTF.

V usage is TRBV29-1 and J usage is TRBJ2-1, with 9 bases lining up with TRBD2. Germline CDR1 is SQVTM and CDR2 is ANQGSEA. This CDR3 comprises 18 residues. Trimming cost V 0 bases and J 1 base; bases outside gene matches: 10. CDR3 loop: CSVEDRAIAGVSYNEQFF. The CDR3 DNA reads as TGCAGCGTTGAAGATCGGGCCATAGCGGGAGTTTCCTACAATGAGCAGTTCTTC.

The chain uses TRBV12-3 or TRBV12-4 and TRBJ1-6; D is unclear. This CDR3 is 12 amino acids long. The ends were cut back, 6 bases at V and 9 bases at J, with 9 bases in the middle. The CDR3 is CASSPYGSPLHF. In DNA, the CDR3 is TGTGCCAGCAGCCCGTACGGTTCACCCCTCCACTTT.

This clonotype came up a few times. This chain connects TRBV4-3 to TRBJ2-7; 7 positions match TRBD1. J gave up 4 bases and V 1 base, and 16 bases lay outside the gene matches. CDR3 length: 18 residues. Germline CDR1 reads LGHNA; CDR2 reads YSLEER. The CDR3 DNA follows: TGCGCCAGCAGCCAAGGTTTTTTAAACGGGACAGTCTTTTACGAGCAGTACTTC. Translation: CASSQGFLNGTVFYEQYF.

The chain is built from TRBV9 and TRBJ2-3; maybe TRBD1 (5 bases). This CDR3 contains 15 residues. V was clipped by 0 bases and J by 6 bases, with 14 bases between them. Germline V gene sequence: CDR1 SGDLS, CDR2 YYNGEE. CDR3 in DNA: TGTGCCAGCAGCGTAGAAAAGGGGCGCTGGGATACGCAGTATTTT. This translates into CASSVEKGRWDTQYF.

Of note for this clonotype: At one end the junction does not follow the germline gene, possibly because of a read error. V gene TRBV12-3 or TRBV12-4 combines with J gene TRBJ2-7; TRBD1 agrees at 7 bases. The CDR3 is made up of 15 amino acids. This CDR3 is CASSLGQASSYEQYF. The CDR3 bases are TGTGCCAGCAGCTTAGGACAGGCGTCATCCTACGAGCAGTACTTC.

About this clonotype: With a much larger clone just one base away, this may be a read error. The rearrangement uses TRBV7-2 and TRBJ2-3; D is unclear. CDR1 and CDR2 (germline): SGHTA, FQGNSA. V was pared by 2 bases and J by 4 bases, with 4 bases between. The CDR3 covers 12 residues. The CDR3 nucleotides are TGTGCCAGCAGCTTATACTCAGATACGCAGTATTTT. It is translated as CASSLYSDTQYF.

V and J are TRBV2 and TRBJ1-1; TRBD1 aligns across 8 bases. CDR1 and CDR2 (germline): SNHLY, FYNNEI. Losses at the gene ends were 6 bases for V and 1 base for J; bases not matched to a gene: 7. This CDR3 has 15 residues. CDR3 in amino acids: CASSATGASNTEAFF. In nucleotides, the CDR3 is TGTGCCAGCAGCGCGACAGGGGCCTCGAACACTGAAGCTTTCTTT.

The chain uses TRBV3-1 and TRBJ2-5, with 10 bases that match TRBD1. CDR1 and CDR2 (germline): LGHDT, YNNKEL (reference sequence). V was pared by 7 bases and J by 5 bases, with 10 bases of the junction left unmatched. The CDR3 extends over 15 amino acids. The CDR3 loop reads CASTPIGQGGETQYF. The DNA of the CDR3 is TGTGCCAGCACCCCCATAGGACAGGGGGGCGAGACCCAGTACTTC.

At least ten counts were recorded for this clonotype. The J gene is TRBJ1-2, the V gene TRBV12-3 or TRBV12-4; D is unclear. V was pared by 3 bases and J by 4 bases, with 15 bases between. The CDR3 consists of 15 residues. The CDR3 loop reads CASSFLGGSLYGYTF. In nucleotides, the CDR3 is TGTGCCAGCAGTTTTTTGGGTGGGTCGCTCTATGGCTACACCTTC.

J is TRBJ2-1 and V is TRBV18; TRBD2 might be the D (6 bases). This CDR3 has 15 residues. V was clipped by 3 bases and J by 0 bases, with 9 bases between them. Germline V gives CDR1 KGHSH, CDR2 LQKENI. The CDR3 DNA is TGTGCCAGCTCACCCGGGACTCACTCCTACAATGAGCAGTTCTTC. This gives the protein CASSPGTHSYNEQFF. The full variable domain, rest sourced from reference TRBV18 and TRBJ2-1, is NAGVMQNPRHLVRRRGQEARLRCSPMKGHSHVYWYRQLPEEGLKFMVYLQKENIIDESGMPKERFSAEFPKEGPSILRIQQVVRGDSAAYFCASSPGTHSYNEQFFGPGTRLTVL.

The rearrangement links TRBV6-2 or TRBV6-3 to TRBJ1-5; D call uncertain. Germline assignment: CDR1 MNHEY and CDR2 SVGEGT. The CDR3 is 14 residues long. With 6 bases removed from V and 3 bases from J, the gap between germline ends came to 12 bases. DNA for the CDR3: TGTGCCAGCAGACCAGGATTTCACAATCAGCCCCAGCATTTT. Translated, it gives CASRPGFHNQPQHF.

This clonotype was counted between two and nine times. The chain is built from TRBV20-1 and TRBJ1-1; D is perhaps TRBD1 (5 bases). Germline-derived CDR1 and CDR2 are DFQATT and SNEGSKA (reference sequence). The CDR3 runs to 13 residues. The ends were cut back, 3 bases at V and 2 bases at J, with 10 bases in the middle. The CDR3 bases are TGCAGTGCTAGCGGCCAGGGCAACACTGAAGCTTTCTTT. It codes for CSASGQGNTEAFF.

This clonotype was seen a handful of times. The chain is built from TRBV24-1 and TRBJ1-5, with 8 bases aligning to TRBD1. The germline CDR1 and CDR2 sequences are KGHDR and SFDVKD. V shed 4 bases and J 2 bases; nucleotides not matched to a gene: 12. This CDR3 is 18 amino acids long. CDR3 nucleotide sequence: TGTGCCACCAGTGACCCACGGACAGGGACCTATGGCAATCAGCCCCAGCATTTT. Protein: CATSDPRTGTYGNQPQHF.

The chain has TRBV9 and TRBJ1-2; D is perhaps TRBD1 (5 bases). The CDR3 is made up of 14 amino acids. In germline, CDR1 is SGDLS, CDR2 YYNGEE. Trimming took 3 bases from V and 0 from J, leaving 9 bases between them. The CDR3 DNA sequence: TGTGCCAGCAGCGAGGGGACGGCTAACTATGGCTACACCTTC. Translation: CASSEGTANYGYTF. Together with reference TRBV9 and TRBJ1-2, the CDR3 gives the full variable domain: DSGVTQTPKHLITATGQRVTLRCSPRSGDLSVYWYQQSLDQGLQFLIQYYNGEERAKGNILERFSAQQFPDLHSELNLSSLELGDSALYFCASSEGTANYGYTFGSGTRLTVV.

The chain links TRBV15 to TRBJ1-5; 7 nucleotides agree with TRBD1. The CDR3 is made up of 15 amino acids. Germline CDR1 reads LNHNV; CDR2 reads YYDKDF (reference sequence). With V trimmed by 4 bases and J by 3 bases, 6 bases remained unmatched. As DNA, the CDR3 is TGTGCCACCAGCAAAGGGGGCAGCGACAATCAGCCCCAGCATTTT. Encoded protein: CATSKGGSDNQPQHF.

There are many counts of this clonotype. J is TRBJ1-6 and V is TRBV7-8; D gene uncertain. Per germline, CDR1 SGHVS and CDR2 FQNEAQ. The V end lost 4 bases, the J end lost 10 bases, and 11 bases lay between the germline ends. The CDR3 loop spans 13 amino acids. CDR3 bases: TGTGCCAGCAGCTCCGGGTGGCAATCACCCCTCCACTTT. Its translation: CASSSGWQSPLHF.

This clonotype is a singleton in its sample. Here the CDR3 reads CASSPRLAGDYNEQFF. As DNA, the CDR3 is TGTGCCAGCAGCCCGAGACTAGCGGGAGACTACAATGAGCAGTTCTTC. The chain recombines TRBV11-1 with TRBJ2-1; 12 nucleotides agree with TRBD2. The CDR3 covers 16 residues. V lost 5 bases to trimming and J lost 3 bases; unmatched junction nucleotides: 5. CDR1 is SGHAT, CDR2 FQDESV, per germline (reference sequence). Combining the CDR3 with reference TRBV11-1 and TRBJ2-1 gives the whole variable domain EAEVAQSPRYKITEKSQAVAFWCDPISGHATLYWYRQILGQGPELLVQFQDESVVDDSQLPKDRFSAERLKGVDSTLKIQPAELGDSAMYLCASSPRLAGDYNEQFFGPGTRLTVL.

This rearrangement joins TRBV29-1 to TRBJ2-5; possibly TRBD2 for D (5 bases). Trimming pared 5 bases from V and 4 bases from J, leaving 8 bases between. CDR3 length equals 11 residues. Germline values: CDR1 SQVTM, CDR2 ANQGSEA. CDR3 sequence (DNA): TGCAGCGTTCTTGAGGGAGAGACCCAGTACTTC. It specifies CSVLEGETQYF.

There are a few counts of this clonotype. V usage is TRBV29-1 and J usage is TRBJ2-1; no clear D. CDR1 is SQVTM and CDR2 is ANQGSEA in the germline V gene. CDR3 length: 14 amino acids. Trimming removed 8 bases from V and 0 bases from J, with 14 bases in between. This chain's CDR3 is CSPMVATSYNEQFF. The CDR3 DNA is TGCAGCCCCATGGTAGCCACCTCCTACAATGAGCAGTTCTTC.

The chain combines TRBV10-2 with TRBJ2-1; D may be TRBD2 (5 bases). The CDR3 sequence is 14 residues long. From germline, CDR1 is WSHSY and CDR2 SAAADI. V was trimmed by 3 bases and J by 9 bases, leaving 15 bases between them. For the CDR3, the DNA is TGCGCCAGCAGTGAAGGTCTAGCATCTCCTGAGCAGTTCTTC. The encoded protein is CASSEGLASPEQFF.

This clonotype showed up just once. J is TRBJ2-5 and V is TRBV20-1, with a tentative D call TRBD1 (6 bases). Germline V lookup: CDR1 DFQATT, CDR2 SNEGSKA (reference sequence). There are 12 residues in the CDR3. V lost 7 bases to trimming and J lost 1 base, with 10 bases between them. In nucleotides, the CDR3 is TGCAGTGGTGTGGGGGCCCAAGAGACCCAGTACTTC. Translated: CSGVGAQETQYF.

CDR3 bases: TGTGCCAGCAGCCAAGAGGGACAGGGTCTGTACGAGCAGTACTTC. Its protein is CASSQEGQGLYEQYF. This chain uses TRBV14 with TRBJ2-7; 9 positions agree with TRBD1. Germline V gives CDR1 SGHDN, CDR2 FVKESK. The length of the CDR3 is 15 residues. V lost 0 bases and J lost 4; bases outside the gene matches: 4.